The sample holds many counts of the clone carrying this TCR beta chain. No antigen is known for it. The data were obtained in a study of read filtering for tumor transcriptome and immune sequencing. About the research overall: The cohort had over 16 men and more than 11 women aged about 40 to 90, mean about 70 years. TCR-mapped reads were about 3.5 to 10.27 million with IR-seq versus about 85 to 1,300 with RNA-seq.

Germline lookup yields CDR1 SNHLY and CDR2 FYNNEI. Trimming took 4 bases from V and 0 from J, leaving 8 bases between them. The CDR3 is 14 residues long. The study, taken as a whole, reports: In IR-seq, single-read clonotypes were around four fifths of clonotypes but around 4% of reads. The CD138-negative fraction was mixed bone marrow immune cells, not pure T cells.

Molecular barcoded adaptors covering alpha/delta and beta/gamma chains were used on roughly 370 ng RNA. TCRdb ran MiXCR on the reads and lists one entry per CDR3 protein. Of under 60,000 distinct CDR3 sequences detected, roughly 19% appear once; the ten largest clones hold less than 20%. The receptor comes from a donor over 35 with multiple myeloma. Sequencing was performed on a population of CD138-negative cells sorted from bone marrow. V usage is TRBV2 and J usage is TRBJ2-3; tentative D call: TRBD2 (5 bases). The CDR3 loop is CASSARTSTDTQYF. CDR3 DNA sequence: TGTGCCAGCAGTGCGAGGACTAGCACAGATACGCAGTATTTT.